A few counts support the clone carrying this TCR beta chain. Its antigen is not identified. The CDR3 contains 16 residues. Germline CDR1 and CDR2: KGHSH and LQKENI. Trimming shortened V by 3 bases and J by 0 bases, and 12 bases separated the two germline ends. With 60 Vbeta and 13 Jbeta primers, the PCR was carried out. Using immunoSEQ multiplex PCR, the repertoire was profiled, and TCRdb retains in-frame clones only, with some absent. This sample has 50,000 or so clones, with approximately 80% found just once. The data were taken from a study of cytomegalovirus exposure and HLA in healthy donors. Study-wide context: Earlier work reported 90 million to 120 million unique TCR beta sequences from 150 million to 200 million T cells.

Each donor's status was that of a healthy bone marrow donor. Whole-study findings and limits: Follow-up analysis later connected one missense variant in DCLRE1C with trimming of TCR beta V- and J-genes. According to the study, 160 or so TCR beta chains were cytomegalovirus-associated.

V usage is TRBV18 and J usage is TRBJ2-4; no definite D call. The clonotype comes from a female donor in good health and CMV-seronegative. Sequencing input: PBMCs. CDR3 DNA: TGTGCCAGCTCACCGACTCTTAACCTAGCCAAAAACATTCAGTACTTC. Encoded protein: CASSPTLNLAKNIQYF. The variable domain in full, with the rest retrieved from reference TRBV18 and TRBJ2-4, is NAGVMQNPRHLVRRRGQEARLRCSPMKGHSHVYWYRQLPEEGLKFMVYLQKENIIDESGMPKERFSAEFPKEGPSILRIQQVVRGDSAAYFCASSPTLNLAKNIQYFGAGTRLSVL.